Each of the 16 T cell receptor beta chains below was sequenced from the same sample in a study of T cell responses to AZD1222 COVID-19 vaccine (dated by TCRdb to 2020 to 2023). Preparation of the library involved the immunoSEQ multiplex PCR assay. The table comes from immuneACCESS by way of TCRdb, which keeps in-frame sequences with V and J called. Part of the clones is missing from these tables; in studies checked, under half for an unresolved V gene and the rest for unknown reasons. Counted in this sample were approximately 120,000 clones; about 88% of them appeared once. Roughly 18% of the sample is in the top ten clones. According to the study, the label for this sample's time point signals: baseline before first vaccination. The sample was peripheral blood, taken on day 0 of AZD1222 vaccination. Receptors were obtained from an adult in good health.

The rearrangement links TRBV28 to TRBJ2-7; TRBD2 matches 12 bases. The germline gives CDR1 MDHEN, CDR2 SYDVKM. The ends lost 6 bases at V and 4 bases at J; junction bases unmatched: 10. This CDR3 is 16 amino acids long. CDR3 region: CASSPGTSGRFYEQYF. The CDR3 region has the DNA TGTGCCAGCAGCCCCGGGACTAGCGGGCGCTTTTACGAGCAGTACTTC.

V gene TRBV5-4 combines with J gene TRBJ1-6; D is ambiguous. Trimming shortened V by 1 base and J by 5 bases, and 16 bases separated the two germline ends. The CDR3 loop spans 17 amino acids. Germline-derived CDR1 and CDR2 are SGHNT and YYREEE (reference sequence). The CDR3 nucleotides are TGTGCCAGCAGCTTGTCCGCCGGGGAAGGCCATAATTCACCCCTCCACTTT. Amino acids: CASSLSAGEGHNSPLHF.

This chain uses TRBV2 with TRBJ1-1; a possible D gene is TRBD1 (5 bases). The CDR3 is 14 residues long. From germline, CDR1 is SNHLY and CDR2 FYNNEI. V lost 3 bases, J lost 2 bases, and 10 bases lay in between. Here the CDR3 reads CASSEVRTNTEAFF. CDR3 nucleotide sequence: TGTGCCAGCAGTGAGGTTAGGACAAACACTGAAGCTTTCTTT.

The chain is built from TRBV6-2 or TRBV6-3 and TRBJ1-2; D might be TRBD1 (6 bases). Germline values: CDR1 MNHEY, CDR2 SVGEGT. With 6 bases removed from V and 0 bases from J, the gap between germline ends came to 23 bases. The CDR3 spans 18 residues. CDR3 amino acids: CASSLGGTARTANYGYTF. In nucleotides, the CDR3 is TGTGCCAGCAGCCTAGGGGGAACCGCCCGGACGGCTAACTATGGCTACACCTTC.

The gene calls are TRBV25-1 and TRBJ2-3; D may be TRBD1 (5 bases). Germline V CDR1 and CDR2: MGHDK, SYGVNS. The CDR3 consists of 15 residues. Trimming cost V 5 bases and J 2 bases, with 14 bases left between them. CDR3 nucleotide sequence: TGTGCCAGCAGTAGGTGGCAGGGAAACACAGATACGCAGTATTTT. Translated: CASSRWQGNTDTQYF.

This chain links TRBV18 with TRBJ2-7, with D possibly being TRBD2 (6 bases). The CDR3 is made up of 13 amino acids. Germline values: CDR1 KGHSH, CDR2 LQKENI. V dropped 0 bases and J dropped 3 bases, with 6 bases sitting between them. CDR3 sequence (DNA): TGTGCCAGCTCACCACCGGGGGGCTACGAGCAGTACTTC. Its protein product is CASSPPGGYEQYF.

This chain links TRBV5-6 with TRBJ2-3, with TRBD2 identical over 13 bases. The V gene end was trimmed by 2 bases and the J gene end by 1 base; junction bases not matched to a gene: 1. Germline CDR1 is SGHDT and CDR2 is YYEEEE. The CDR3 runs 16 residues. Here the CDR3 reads CASSFGLAGGTDTQYF. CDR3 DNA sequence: TGTGCCAGCAGCTTCGGACTAGCGGGGGGCACAGATACGCAGTATTTT.

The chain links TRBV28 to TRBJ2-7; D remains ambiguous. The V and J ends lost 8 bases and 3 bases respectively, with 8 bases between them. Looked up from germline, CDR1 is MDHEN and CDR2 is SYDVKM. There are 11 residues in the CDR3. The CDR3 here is CASGTYYEQYF. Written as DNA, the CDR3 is TGTGCCAGCGGCACCTACTACGAGCAGTACTTC.

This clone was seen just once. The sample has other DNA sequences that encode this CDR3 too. The CDR3 spells CASSQEQGRNQPQHF. CDR3 in DNA: TGTGCCAGCAGCCAGGAACAGGGGCGGAATCAGCCCCAGCATTTT. This chain joins TRBV3-1 (or the pseudogene TRBV3-2) and TRBJ1-5, with 7 positions matching TRBD1. The germline CDR1 and CDR2 sequences are LGHDT and YNNKEL (reference sequence). Unmatched junction bases numbered 6, after V lost 3 bases and J lost 4 bases. This CDR3 contains 15 residues.

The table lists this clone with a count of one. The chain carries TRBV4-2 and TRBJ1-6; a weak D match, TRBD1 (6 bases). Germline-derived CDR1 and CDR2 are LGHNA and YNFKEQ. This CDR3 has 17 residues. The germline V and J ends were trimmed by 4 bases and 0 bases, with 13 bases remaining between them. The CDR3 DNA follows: TGTGCCAGCAGCCCTGACAGGCTCAGCTCCTATAATTCACCCCTCCACTTT. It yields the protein CASSPDRLSSYNSPLHF.

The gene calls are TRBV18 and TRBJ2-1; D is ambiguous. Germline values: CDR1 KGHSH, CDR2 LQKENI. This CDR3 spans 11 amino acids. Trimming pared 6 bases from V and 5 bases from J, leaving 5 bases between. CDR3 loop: CASSLNNEQFF. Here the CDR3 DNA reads TGTGCCAGCTCGCTCAACAATGAGCAGTTCTTC.

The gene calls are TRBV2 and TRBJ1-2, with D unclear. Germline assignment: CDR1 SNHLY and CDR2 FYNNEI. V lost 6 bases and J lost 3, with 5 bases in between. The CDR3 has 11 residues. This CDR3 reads CASRQDYGYTF. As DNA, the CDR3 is TGTGCCAGCAGACAAGACTATGGCTACACCTTC. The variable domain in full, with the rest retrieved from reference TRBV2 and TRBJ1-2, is EPEVTQTPSHQVTQMGQEVILRCVPISNHLYFYWYRQILGQKVEFLVSFYNNEISEKSEIFDDQFSVERPDGSNFTLKIRSTKLEDSAMYFCASRQDYGYTFGSGTRLTVV.

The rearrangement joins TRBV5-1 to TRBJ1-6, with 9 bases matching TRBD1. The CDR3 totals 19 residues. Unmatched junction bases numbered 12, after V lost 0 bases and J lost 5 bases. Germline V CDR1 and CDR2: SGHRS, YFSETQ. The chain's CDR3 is CASSLDRVGDRAHNSPLHF. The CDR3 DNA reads TGCGCCAGCAGCTTGGATCGGGTCGGGGACAGGGCCCATAATTCACCCCTCCACTTT.

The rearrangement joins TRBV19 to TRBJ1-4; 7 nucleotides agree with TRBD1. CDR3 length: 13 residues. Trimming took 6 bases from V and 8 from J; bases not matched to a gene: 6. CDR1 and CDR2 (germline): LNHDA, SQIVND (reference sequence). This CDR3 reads CASRNTDREKLFF. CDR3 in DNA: TGTGCCAGTAGGAACACGGACAGGGAAAAACTGTTTTTT.

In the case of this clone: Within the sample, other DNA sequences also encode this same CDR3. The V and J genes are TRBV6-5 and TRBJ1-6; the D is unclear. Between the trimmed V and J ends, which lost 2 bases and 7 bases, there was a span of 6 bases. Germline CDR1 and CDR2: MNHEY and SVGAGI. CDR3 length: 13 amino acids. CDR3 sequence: CASSYLGNSPLHF. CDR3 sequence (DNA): TGTGCCAGCAGTTACCTTGGGAATTCACCCCTCCACTTT.

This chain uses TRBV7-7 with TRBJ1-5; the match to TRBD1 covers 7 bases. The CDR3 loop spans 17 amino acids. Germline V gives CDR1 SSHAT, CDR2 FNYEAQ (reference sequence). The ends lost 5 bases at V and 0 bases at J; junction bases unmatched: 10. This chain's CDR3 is CASSGRGPGYSNQPQHF. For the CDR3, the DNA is TGTGCCAGCAGCGGAAGGGGGCCAGGGTATAGCAATCAGCCCCAGCATTTT.